Below are 9 T cell receptor beta chains sequenced from a single sample in a study of CD8 T cells in ankylosing spondylitis. TCRdb used MiXCR to reprocess the 5' RACE reads, holding one entry per CDR3 protein. The table includes roughly 130,000 distinct CDR3 sequences, 7% to 10% detected once. Specimen: synovial fluid, either unsorted or a sorted T cell fraction (not recorded which). The receptors here all came from a male donor with ankylosing spondylitis.

This clonotype was seen a few times. This rearrangement joins TRBV20-1 to TRBJ1-1; TRBD1 is a possible D gene (5 bases). CDR1 is DFQATT, CDR2 SNEGSKA, per germline (reference sequence). With 3 bases removed from V and 3 bases from J, the gap between germline ends came to 11 bases. The CDR3 has 13 amino acids. The CDR3 nucleotides are TGCAGTGCTAGGTCCGGGGGAGACACTGAAGCTTTCTTT. Protein product: CSARSGGDTEAFF.

This chain joins TRBV7-2 and TRBJ2-1, with 7 bases that match TRBD1. There are 16 residues in the CDR3. J gave up 0 bases and V 5 bases, and 7 bases lay outside the gene matches. Germline assignment: CDR1 SGHTA and CDR2 FQGNSA. The CDR3 region has the DNA TGTGCCAGCAGCCCAACAGGGGCCCTCTCCTACAATGAGCAGTTCTTC. This encodes CASSPTGALSYNEQFF.

V usage is TRBV28 and J usage is TRBJ1-2; no clear D. CDR1 is MDHEN, CDR2 SYDVKM, per germline. Trimming removed 5 bases from V and 8 bases from J, with 15 bases in between. This CDR3 has 13 residues. As DNA, the CDR3 is TGTGCCAGCAGTCTAACATGGGATGTGGGCTACACCTTC. Translation: CASSLTWDVGYTF.

The sample holds many counts of this clonotype. The gene calls are TRBV20-1 and TRBJ2-3; perhaps TRBD1 as D (5 bases). Germline lookup yields CDR1 DFQATT and CDR2 SNEGSKA (reference sequence). The CDR3 is 11 residues long. V gave up 5 bases and J gave up 6 bases, with 9 bases separating them. The DNA of the CDR3 is TGCAGTGCTCCTCAGGGTGATACGCAGTATTTT. It translates to CSAPQGDTQYF.

Here the CDR3 reads CASSPMTGPGNEQFF. CDR3 DNA: TGTGCCAGTAGCCCGATGACAGGGCCAGGCAATGAGCAGTTCTTC. This rearrangement joins TRBV19 to TRBJ2-1; 7 positions match TRBD1. The V gene end was trimmed by 6 bases and the J gene end by 6 bases; junction bases not matched to a gene: 11. Germline V CDR1 and CDR2: LNHDA, SQIVND (reference sequence). The CDR3 is 15 amino acids.

The sample holds many counts of this clonotype. The rearrangement uses TRBV7-9 and TRBJ1-5; TRBD1 agrees at 8 bases. CDR1 SEHNR and CDR2 FQNEAQ come from the germline V gene (reference sequence). The CDR3 extends over 13 amino acids. The J segment lost 5 bases and the V segment lost 4 bases, leaving 1 base of the junction unmatched. DNA for the CDR3: TGTGCCAGCAGCTCACAGGGGGATCAGCCCCAGCATTTT. Translation: CASSSQGDQPQHF. Combining the CDR3 with reference TRBV7-9 and TRBJ1-5 gives the whole variable domain DTGVSQNPRHKITKRGQNVTFRCDPISEHNRLYWYRQTLGQGPEFLTYFQNEAQLEKSRLLSDRFSAERPKGSFSTLEIQRTEQGDSAMYLCASSSQGDQPQHFGDGTRLSIL.

This clonotype was seen many times. The chain has TRBV6-5 and TRBJ1-2; D uncertain. V dropped 6 bases and J dropped 6 bases, with 11 bases sitting between them. Germline V gene lookup returns CDR1 MNHEY and CDR2 SVGAGI. The CDR3 is 12 amino acids. For the CDR3, the DNA is TGTGCCAGCAGAAGACCCCGAGATGGCTACACCTTC. As protein: CASRRPRDGYTF.

This clonotype was seen ten or more times. The DNA of the CDR3 is TGCAGTGCACCTGACTCGACAGGGAGTTATGGCTACACCTTC. Its translation is CSAPDSTGSYGYTF. V and J are TRBV20-1 and TRBJ1-2, with 7 nucleotides matching TRBD1. The CDR3 loop spans 14 amino acids. With V trimmed by 6 bases and J by 5 bases, 12 bases remained unmatched. In germline, CDR1 is DFQATT, CDR2 SNEGSKA (reference sequence).

This clonotype was counted between two and nine times. The rearrangement uses TRBV24-1 and TRBJ2-2, with D unresolved. This CDR3 spans 14 amino acids. V was cut by 5 bases and J by 3 bases, with 9 bases left in between. Looked up from germline, CDR1 is KGHDR and CDR2 is SFDVKD. The CDR3 DNA follows: TGTGCCACCAGTGTGAGTAGCTACACCGGGGAGCTGTTTTTT. Translation gives CATSVSSYTGELFF.